This passage covers 27 T cell receptor beta chains from one sample sequenced in a study of shared clonotypes between healthy human individuals. Data came from immunoSEQ multiplex PCR; TCRdb stores just in-frame clones and leaves some out. Among approximately 640,000 clones, approximately 79% were seen once, and the ten largest hold less than 2%. The specimen was memory CD4+ T cells sorted from blood. Subset denoted: CD45RA-negative fraction. Source of these receptors: a woman in her twenties or thirties in good health.

At least ten counts were recorded for this clone. V is TRBV11-2 and J is TRBJ2-2; TRBD2 matches 12 bases. There are 17 residues in the CDR3. The germline V gene encodes CDR1 SGHAT and CDR2 FQNNGV. V lost 5 bases and J lost 7; bases outside the gene matches: 11. The CDR3 DNA sequence: TGTGCCAGCAGCCGATCCGGACTAGCGGGATTGGTCGGGGAGCTGTTTTTT. Its protein is CASSRSGLAGLVGELFF. Full variable domain (remainder filled in from reference TRBV11-2 and TRBJ2-2): EAGVAQSPRYKIIEKRQSVAFWCNPISGHATLYWYQQILGQGPKLLIQFQNNGVVDDSQLPKDRFSAERLKGVDSTLKIQPAKLEDSAVYLCASSRSGLAGLVGELFFGEGSRLTVL.

The genes are TRBV12-5 and TRBJ1-5; no firm D call. Trimming took off 0 bases at V and 2 bases at J, with 14 bases between the two ends. The germline gives CDR1 LGHNT, CDR2 FRNRAP. CDR3 length: 17 amino acids. CDR3 residues: CASGLVLRRRRNQPQHF. DNA of the CDR3: TGTGCTAGTGGTTTGGTACTACGCAGGAGACGCAATCAGCCCCAGCATTTT.

This chain links TRBV6-1 with TRBJ2-7, with D unresolved. Per the germline V gene, CDR1 is MNHNS and CDR2 is SASEGT. CDR3 length: 15 residues. V shed 2 bases and J shed 3 bases, with 14 bases lying between them. Written as DNA, the CDR3 is TGTGCCAGCAGTGAACACCAGGCCGAAGGCTACGAGCAGTACTTC. Its translation: CASSEHQAEGYEQYF.

V gene TRBV2 combines with J gene TRBJ1-3; the D is unclear. V was pared by 2 bases and J by 1 base, with 3 bases between. This CDR3 is 13 amino acids long. CDR1 and CDR2 (germline): SNHLY, FYNNEI. The CDR3 protein is CASSEQSGNTIYF. The DNA for the CDR3 is TGTGCCAGCAGTGAACAGTCTGGAAACACCATATATTTT.

This clone was counted only a few times. The chain uses TRBV29-1 and TRBJ1-1; D possibly corresponds to TRBD1 (6 bases). V lost 7 bases to trimming and J lost 1 base, with 13 bases between them. There are 13 residues in the CDR3. The germline V gene has CDR1 SQVTM and CDR2 ANQGSEA. CDR3 in amino acids: CSATGTTNTEAFF. DNA of the CDR3: TGCAGCGCTACCGGGACAACGAACACTGAAGCTTTCTTT.

V usage is TRBV2 and J usage is TRBJ2-2; 8 nucleotides agree with TRBD2. The germline V gene has CDR1 SNHLY and CDR2 FYNNEI. The CDR3 totals 14 residues. V dropped 9 bases and J dropped 6; count of bases not matched to a gene: 9. Written as DNA, the CDR3 is TGTGCCAGAGGGGAGGCGGGAGGTGCCGGGGAGCTGTTTTTT. This sequence encodes CARGEAGGAGELFF.

This clone was seen once. The chain links TRBV11-3 to TRBJ1-5, with 7 bases fitting TRBD1. There are 20 residues in the CDR3. Trimming at V came to 7 bases and at J to 3 bases, leaving 24 bases not matched to a gene. CDR1 is SGHNT, CDR2 YENEEA, per germline. DNA of the CDR3: TGTGCCAGCAACTGTCCCTTAGGGCCCCAGGGGGTAGGGGTCAATCAGCCCCAGCATTTT. It codes for CASNCPLGPQGVGVNQPQHF.

With respect to this clone: Within the sample, other DNA sequences also encode this same CDR3. The rearrangement links TRBV5-8 to TRBJ2-2; unclear D gene. Germline CDR1 is SGHTS and CDR2 is YDEGEE. This CDR3 is built from 15 residues. The V gene lost 0 bases and the J gene lost 0 bases, with 6 bases spanning the gap. The CDR3 DNA follows: TGTGCCAGCAGCTTGGGGCATGCGAACACCGGGGAGCTGTTTTTT. The encoded protein is CASSLGHANTGELFF.

This clone has a handful of counts. This chain links TRBV7-9 with TRBJ2-7; 7 bases are a match to TRBD1. J lost 3 bases, V lost 4 bases, and 12 bases had no gene match. The CDR3 extends over 16 amino acids. CDR1 and CDR2 (germline): SEHNR, FQNEAQ (reference sequence). The CDR3 DNA reads as TGTGCCAGCAGCTGGGAAGGGACAGAAGAGAACTACGAGCAGTACTTC. As protein: CASSWEGTEENYEQYF.

Points on this clone: Other DNA sequences of this sample code for an identical CDR3. This chain links TRBV28 with TRBJ2-5; no firm D call. Germline values: CDR1 MDHEN, CDR2 SYDVKM. The length of the CDR3 is 13 residues. V lost 2 bases and J lost 0, with 4 bases in between. CDR3 residues: CASSLGDQETQYF. CDR3 nucleotides: TGTGCCAGCAGTTTAGGGGACCAAGAGACCCAGTACTTC.

The rearrangement joins TRBV27 to TRBJ2-7, with TRBD2 matching 11 bases. V shed 5 bases, J shed 2 bases, and the junction held 5 bases outside the gene matches. This CDR3 comprises 15 residues. The germline CDR1 and CDR2 sequences are MNHEY and SMNVEV (reference sequence). In DNA form, the CDR3 reads TGTGCCAGCAGTCCCTGGACTAGCGGGCCCTACGAGCAGTACTTC. Encoded protein: CASSPWTSGPYEQYF.

This clone was picked up a small number of times. This rearrangement joins TRBV11-2 to TRBJ1-2; D ambiguous. V shed 3 bases and J shed 0 bases, with 5 bases lying between them. The CDR3 runs 13 residues. The germline gives CDR1 SGHAT, CDR2 FQNNGV. For the CDR3, the DNA is TGTGCCAGCAGCTTCACCCCTAACTATGGCTACACCTTC. Protein sequence: CASSFTPNYGYTF.

This rearrangement joins TRBV5-1 to TRBJ1-1; no definite D call. CDR3 length: 14 amino acids. Germline CDR1 is SGHRS and CDR2 is YFSETQ. V was cut by 1 base and J by 8 bases, with 15 bases left in between. Here the CDR3 DNA reads TGCGCCAGCAGCTTGTTTGCGTCCGTCACAGAAGCTTTCTTT. It encodes CASSLFASVTEAFF.

Remarks on this clone: The sample contains more than one DNA sequence encoding this CDR3. CDR3 sequence: CASSLSGGNTEAFF. The CDR3 nucleotides read TGCGCCAGCAGCTTGTCGGGGGGGAACACTGAAGCTTTCTTT. The chain employs TRBV5-1 and TRBJ1-1, with D tentatively TRBD1 (5 bases). CDR1 is SGHRS, CDR2 YFSETQ, per germline. V lost 1 base and J 1 base, leaving 8 bases between the germline ends. There are 14 residues in the CDR3.

This clone has only a few counts. V and J are TRBV19 and TRBJ2-1; D unclear. This CDR3 has 14 residues. V lost 7 bases, J lost 4 bases, and 14 bases lay in between. Germline CDR1 LNHDA, CDR2 SQIVND (reference sequence). The CDR3 reads CASKMTGQYNEQFF. In DNA, the CDR3 is TGTGCCAGTAAAATGACCGGGCAATACAATGAGCAGTTCTTC.

The chain is built from TRBV29-1 and TRBJ2-1; the match to TRBD1 covers 10 bases. Germline assignment: CDR1 SQVTM and CDR2 ANQGSEA. The CDR3 is 13 residues long. V trimming: 6 bases; J trimming: 8 bases; junction bases outside the gene matches: 7. CDR3 nucleotides: TGCAGCGTAACGGACAGGGGGTTCCATGAGCAGTTCTTC. Translation gives CSVTDRGFHEQFF.

The chain is built from TRBV11-2 and TRBJ2-7, with 10 bases matching TRBD2. J was trimmed by 1 base and V by 1 base; bases with no gene match: 4. The CDR3 has 16 amino acids. Germline lookup yields CDR1 SGHAT and CDR2 FQNNGV. The CDR3 region is CASSLGSGRSSYEQYF. The CDR3, as DNA: TGTGCCAGCAGCTTAGGTAGCGGGAGGTCTTCCTACGAGCAGTACTTC.

Regarding this clone: The same CDR3 is also encoded by other DNA sequences in this sample. The gene calls are TRBV19 and TRBJ1-5; possible D gene TRBD1, 6 bases. CDR3 length equals 14 residues. Per the germline V gene, CDR1 is LNHDA and CDR2 is SQIVND (reference sequence). Trimming removed 5 bases at V and 0 bases at J, with 8 bases between. CDR3: CASSPGHSNQPQHF. The DNA of the CDR3 is TGTGCCAGTAGTCCGGGACATAGCAATCAGCCCCAGCATTTT.

V and J are TRBV19 and TRBJ2-1; D might be TRBD1 (6 bases). CDR1 LNHDA and CDR2 SQIVND come from the germline V gene (reference sequence). The CDR3 totals 16 residues. V was pared by 4 bases and J by 0 bases, with 13 bases between. The CDR3 nucleotides read TGTGCCAGTAGTAAGAGGACAGTTGGCTCCTACAATGAGCAGTTCTTC. It is translated as CASSKRTVGSYNEQFF.

CDR3 sequence reads: CASSEVAGVGYTF. The CDR3 DNA is TGTGCCAGCAGTGAAGTGGCGGGGGTTGGCTACACCTTC. The gene calls are TRBV6-1 and TRBJ1-2, with D possibly being TRBD1 (5 bases). Germline-derived CDR1 and CDR2 are MNHNS and SASEGT. The germline V and J ends were trimmed by 1 base and 7 bases, with 10 bases remaining between them. The CDR3 extends over 13 amino acids.

This sequence joins TRBV30 and TRBJ2-4, with 8 positions matching TRBD1. The V gene's germline CDR1 is GTSNPN and CDR2 SVGIG (reference sequence). This CDR3 has 12 residues. J lost 9 bases, V lost 7 bases, and 8 bases had no gene match. The CDR3 is CASRTGFGIQYF. The CDR3 nucleotides are TGTGCCTCCCGGACAGGGTTTGGCATTCAGTACTTC. Variable domain in full (rest from reference TRBV30 and TRBJ2-4): SQTIHQWPATLVQPVGSPLSLECTVEGTSNPNLYWYRQAAGRGLQLLFYSVGIGQISSEVPQNLSASRPQDRQFILSSKKLLLSDSGFYLCASRTGFGIQYFGAGTRLSVL.

V and J are TRBV5-1 and TRBJ1-2, with D perhaps TRBD1 (5 bases). Germline CDR1 reads SGHRS; CDR2 reads YFSETQ. V was trimmed by 2 bases and J by 7 bases, leaving 15 bases between them. The CDR3 is 14 amino acids. CDR3 residues: CASSFPGESSGYTF. The CDR3 bases are TGCGCCAGCAGCTTCCCGGGGGAGTCCTCTGGCTACACCTTC.

The V and J genes are TRBV10-1 and TRBJ2-7; the D gene is possibly TRBD1 (6 bases). V gave up 4 bases and J gave up 6 bases, with 13 bases separating them. The CDR3 has 13 residues. CDR1 WNHNN and CDR2 SYGVQD come from the germline V gene (reference sequence). The CDR3: CASSVGTGSEQYF. The CDR3 nucleotides read TGCGCCAGCAGTGTTGGAACAGGGAGCGAGCAGTACTTC.

The J gene is TRBJ2-1, the V gene TRBV4-1; unclear D gene. CDR1 and CDR2 from the germline V gene are MGHRA and YSYEKL. The CDR3 sequence is 13 residues long. Trimming took off 1 base at V and 5 bases at J, with 6 bases between the two ends. The CDR3 sequence: CASSQGFDNEQFF. Here the CDR3 DNA reads TGCGCCAGCAGCCAAGGCTTCGACAATGAGCAGTTCTTC.

The chain combines TRBV25-1 with TRBJ2-1, with 9 bases matching TRBD2. This CDR3 is built from 14 residues. V lost 8 bases to trimming and J lost 3 bases; unmatched junction nucleotides: 5. Germline values: CDR1 MGHDK, CDR2 SYGVNS. CDR3 in DNA: TGTGCCAGCGGTAGGCGGGAGGGCTACAATGAGCAGTTCTTC. Translated: CASGRREGYNEQFF.

Remarks on this clone: The same CDR3 can be traced to other DNA sequences in this sample. This chain connects TRBV7-9 to TRBJ2-1; D remains unclear. Trimming took 1 base from V and 1 from J, leaving 5 bases between them. CDR1 SEHNR and CDR2 FQNEAQ come from the germline V gene (reference sequence). This CDR3 spans 14 amino acids. The CDR3 DNA reads TGTGCCAGCAGCTTAGTAGTTTCCTACAATGAGCAGTTCTTC. Translating gives CASSLVVSYNEQFF.

The V call is TRBV15, the J call TRBJ2-2; 8 nucleotides match TRBD1. The V gene's germline CDR1 is LNHNV and CDR2 YYDKDF (reference sequence). V shed 1 base and J 5 bases; nucleotides not matched to a gene: 3. This CDR3 region has 15 residues. The CDR3 is CATSRADRDTGELFF. CDR3 DNA sequence: TGTGCCACCAGCAGAGCGGACAGGGATACCGGGGAGCTGTTTTTT.